This T cell receptor (beta chain) stems from a study of OX40 agonist ivuxolimab in advanced cancers. Whole-study context: Patients' therapy was ivuxolimab, an antibody that acts as an agonist of OX40 (CD134).

The assay was immunoSEQ multiplex PCR, and TCRdb's table has in-frame clones only and misses some. The table shows approximately 44,000 clones, with just under 95% occurring only once. Blood specimens came from baseline, cycle 4 day 1, and cycle 7 day 1. The TCR originated in an adult with an advanced solid tumor such as melanoma, head and neck, liver or kidney cancer. Sequencing used CD4+ or CD8+ T cells sorted from blood, obtained in a trial of the OX40 agonist ivuxolimab.

CDR3 amino acids: CASSQDARGDYGNQPQHF. The CDR3 DNA reads TGCGCCAGCAGCCAAGATGCCAGGGGCGATTACGGCAATCAGCCCCAGCATTTT. The chain employs TRBV4-1 and TRBJ1-5; tentatively, D is TRBD1 (6 bases). Trimming removed 0 bases from V and 2 bases from J, with 17 bases in between. CDR3 size: 18 residues. The germline V gene encodes CDR1 MGHRA and CDR2 YSYEKL.